This TCR beta chain derives from a study of blood T cell repertoires in COVID-19. Study-level information: Acute and convalescent COVID-19 samples came from the United States, Italy and Spain.

Original methodology: By means of reference gene primer amplification, nucleated cell counts were estimated. Measured with immunoSEQ multiplex PCR; TCRdb has only the in-frame clones, and not every one. V, J and clone size were drawn from that table, and D and trimming were deduced from the DNA. The sample holds around 380,000 clones; more than 70% are singletons and the top ten take 1% to 1.5%. This clone was seen more than once but under ten times. Participants' own reports of clinical history determined their cohort assignment. Recovered Cohort 3 donors showed two negative PCRs, clearance, or symptom resolution. What was sequenced was PBMCs or T cells enriched from blood (not recorded which). The receptor was isolated from a man younger than 40 who had recovered from COVID-19.

The CDR3 protein is CASRQTGGFLNEQFF. CDR3 nucleotide sequence: TGTGCCAGTAGACAAACAGGGGGGTTTCTCAATGAGCAGTTCTTC. The rearrangement uses TRBV19 and TRBJ2-1, with TRBD1 matching over 8 bases. CDR1 and CDR2 from the germline V gene are LNHDA and SQIVND (reference sequence). After removal of 6 bases from V and 6 bases from J, the junction contained 10 bases not matched to a gene. This CDR3 contains 15 residues.